This is a list of T cell receptor beta chains from one sample in a study of cytomegalovirus exposure and HLA in healthy donors. Assay used: immunoSEQ multiplex PCR; TCRdb lists only in-frame clones, some missing. The repertoire holds fewer than 200,000 clones, with around 77% as singletons. Sequencing was carried out using PBMCs. These TCRs come from a man aged 55 to 70 in good health and CMV-seronegative. The CDR3 runs from the conserved cysteine through the conserved F or W. D genes are given only for firm matches. Some rows mark clone size as missing; the rest say once, few, many or name a class of expanded clone.

cdr3_aa: CASRRQGQVNTEAFF; cdr3_nt: TGTGCCAGCAGACGCCAGGGACAGGTGAACACTGAAGCTTTCTTT; v_call: TRBV6-5; j_call: TRBJ1-1; clone_size: .; d_call: TRBD1
cdr3_aa: CASSQRQGRNYEQYF; cdr3_nt: TGTGCCAGCAGTCAACGACAGGGGAGGAACTACGAGCAGTACTTC; v_call: TRBV6-5; j_call: TRBJ2-7; clone_size: .; d_call: TRBD1
cdr3_aa: CASSTNNYEQYF; cdr3_nt: TGTGCCAGCTCAACAAATAATTACGAGCAGTACTTC; v_call: TRBV18; j_call: TRBJ2-7; clone_size: .; d_call: .
cdr3_aa: CASTPGVNSPLHF; cdr3_nt: TGTGCCAGTACCCCAGGTGTAAATTCACCCCTCCACTTT; v_call: TRBV19; j_call: TRBJ1-6; clone_size: .; d_call: .
cdr3_aa: CASSLSGGAGELFF; cdr3_nt: TGTGCCAGCAGCTTGTCAGGGGGAGCCGGGGAGCTGTTTTTT; v_call: TRBV5-6; j_call: TRBJ2-2; clone_size: .; d_call: TRBD1
cdr3_aa: CASSLAGQGDEKLFF; cdr3_nt: TGCGCCAGCAGCTTGGCCGGACAGGGAGATGAAAAACTGTTTTTT; v_call: TRBV5-1; j_call: TRBJ1-4; clone_size: once; d_call: TRBD1
cdr3_aa: CAWSVNRDSQPQHF; cdr3_nt: TGTGCCTGGAGTGTTAACAGGGATAGTCAGCCCCAGCATTTT; v_call: TRBV30; j_call: TRBJ1-5; clone_size: .; d_call: .
cdr3_aa: CASTPKWGGPFNEQFF; cdr3_nt: TGTGCCAGCACCCCAAAATGGGGGGGCCCCTTCAATGAGCAGTTCTTC; v_call: TRBV13; j_call: TRBJ2-1; clone_size: .; d_call: .
cdr3_aa: CASSLKWSGAYQPQHF; cdr3_nt: TGTGCCAGCAGTTTAAAATGGTCAGGGGCCTATCAGCCCCAGCATTTT; v_call: TRBV28; j_call: TRBJ1-5; clone_size: .; d_call: .
cdr3_aa: CASRGDRGAQPQHF; cdr3_nt: TGTGCCAGCAGGGGGGACAGGGGTGCTCAGCCCCAGCATTTT; v_call: TRBV2; j_call: TRBJ1-5; clone_size: .; d_call: TRBD1
cdr3_aa: CASSALAGGPGEQFF; cdr3_nt: TGTGCCAGCAGTGCGCTAGCGGGAGGGCCAGGTGAGCAGTTCTTC; v_call: TRBV2; j_call: TRBJ2-1; clone_size: once; d_call: TRBD2
cdr3_aa: CASSPNSGGRTTDTQYF; cdr3_nt: TGTGCCAGCAGCCCTAATAGCGGGGGGAGAACAACAGATACGCAGTATTTT; v_call: TRBV4-2; j_call: TRBJ2-3; clone_size: .; d_call: TRBD2
cdr3_aa: CSVGGGSGNTIYF; cdr3_nt: TGCAGCGTTGGGGGGGGCTCTGGAAACACCATATATTTT; v_call: TRBV29-1; j_call: TRBJ1-3; clone_size: .; d_call: .
cdr3_aa: CASSGWRGGELFF; cdr3_nt: TGTGCCAGCAGTGGCTGGAGGGGCGGGGAGCTGTTTTTT; v_call: TRBV6-6; j_call: TRBJ2-2; clone_size: .; d_call: .
cdr3_aa: CASSLSLGGAGGVGNTEAFF; cdr3_nt: TGTGCCAGCAGCTTATCCTTAGGTGGGGCAGGGGGCGTGGGGAACACTGAAGCTTTCTTT; v_call: TRBV5-5; j_call: TRBJ1-1; clone_size: .; d_call: TRBD1
cdr3_aa: CANLREVYSYNSPLHF; cdr3_nt: TGCGCCAACCTGAGGGAGGTTTACTCCTATAATTCACCCCTCCACTTT; v_call: TRBV5-1; j_call: TRBJ1-6; clone_size: .; d_call: .
cdr3_aa: CASTPSGRRQETQYF; cdr3_nt: TGTGCCAGCACCCCAAGCGGGAGGAGACAAGAGACCCAGTACTTC; v_call: TRBV7-2; j_call: TRBJ2-5; clone_size: once; d_call: TRBD2
cdr3_aa: CAWSVRLDTEAFF; cdr3_nt: TGTGCCTGGAGTGTCAGGTTGGACACTGAAGCTTTCTTT; v_call: TRBV30; j_call: TRBJ1-1; clone_size: .; d_call: .
cdr3_aa: CASSQGPSPSSYNEQFF; cdr3_nt: TGCGCCAGCAGCCAAGGTCCGTCCCCTAGCTCCTACAATGAGCAGTTCTTC; v_call: TRBV4-1; j_call: TRBJ2-1; clone_size: .; d_call: .
cdr3_aa: CASSLRTSKWGGELFF; cdr3_nt: TGTGCCAGCAGCCTCCGGACTAGCAAATGGGGCGGGGAGCTGTTTTTT; v_call: TRBV11-3; j_call: TRBJ2-2; clone_size: once; d_call: TRBD2
cdr3_aa: CASLPPGQGGETQYF; cdr3_nt: TGTGCCAGCCTTCCTCCGGGACAGGGCGGGGAGACCCAGTACTTC; v_call: TRBV7-9; j_call: TRBJ2-5; clone_size: few; d_call: TRBD1
cdr3_aa: CASSLDGGRSTNTQYF; cdr3_nt: TGTGCCAGCAGCTTGGACGGCGGGAGGAGCACAAATACGCAGTATTTT; v_call: TRBV5-4; j_call: TRBJ2-3; clone_size: .; d_call: TRBD2
cdr3_aa: CASAGGVENTEAFF; cdr3_nt: TGTGCCAGTGCAGGGGGCGTAGAGAACACTGAAGCTTTCTTT; v_call: TRBV6-5; j_call: TRBJ1-1; clone_size: .; d_call: TRBD1
cdr3_aa: CASSMGLAGVDNEQFF; cdr3_nt: TGCGCCAGCAGCATGGGACTAGCGGGAGTGGACAATGAGCAGTTCTTC; v_call: TRBV5-1; j_call: TRBJ2-1; clone_size: .; d_call: TRBD2
cdr3_aa: CASSKSGRDYNEQFF; cdr3_nt: TGTGCCAGCAGCAAAAGCGGGAGGGACTACAATGAGCAGTTCTTC; v_call: TRBV6-5; j_call: TRBJ2-1; clone_size: few; d_call: TRBD2
cdr3_aa: CATAPGGSEKLFF; cdr3_nt: TGTGCCACCGCCCCAGGGGGCAGTGAAAAACTGTTTTTT; v_call: TRBV15; j_call: TRBJ1-4; clone_size: .; d_call: TRBD1
cdr3_aa: CASRDRGSGANVLTF; cdr3_nt: TGTGCCAGCCGGGACAGGGGTTCCGGGGCCAACGTCCTGACTTTC; v_call: TRBV19; j_call: TRBJ2-6; clone_size: .; d_call: TRBD1
cdr3_aa: CATSSSGQSNTEAFF; cdr3_nt: TGTGCCACCAGCAGTTCGGGACAGTCGAACACTGAAGCTTTCTTT; v_call: TRBV15; j_call: TRBJ1-1; clone_size: .; d_call: TRBD1
cdr3_aa: CASSEALSGAGYGYTF; cdr3_nt: TGTGCCAGCAGTGAAGCGCTTTCAGGGGCTGGTTATGGCTACACCTTC; v_call: TRBV6-1; j_call: TRBJ1-2; clone_size: few; d_call: .
cdr3_aa: CASSRDRVNTEAFF; cdr3_nt: TGTGCCAGCAGCCGAGACAGAGTGAACACTGAAGCTTTCTTT; v_call: TRBV5-8; j_call: TRBJ1-1; clone_size: .; d_call: .
cdr3_aa: CASSPTTGDTEAFF; cdr3_nt: TGTGCCAGCAGCCCTACCACAGGGGACACTGAAGCTTTCTTT; v_call: TRBV7-6; j_call: TRBJ1-1; clone_size: few; d_call: TRBD1
cdr3_aa: CASSAPGQNTEAFF; cdr3_nt: TGTGCCAGCAGTGCACCGGGACAAAACACTGAAGCTTTCTTT; v_call: TRBV6-6; j_call: TRBJ1-1; clone_size: many; d_call: .
cdr3_aa: CASSSGTGWGTEAFF; cdr3_nt: TGTGCCAGCAGCTCCGGGACAGGCTGGGGCACTGAAGCTTTCTTT; v_call: TRBV7-3; j_call: TRBJ1-1; clone_size: .; d_call: TRBD1
cdr3_aa: CASSNTPYNEQFF; cdr3_nt: TGTGCCAGCAGTAACACACCCTACAATGAGCAGTTCTTC; v_call: TRBV27; j_call: TRBJ2-1; clone_size: .; d_call: .
cdr3_aa: CASSPSGNTIYF; cdr3_nt: TGTGCCAGCAGTCCTTCGGGAAACACCATATATTTT; v_call: TRBV6-5; j_call: TRBJ1-3; clone_size: .; d_call: .
cdr3_aa: CSITGTSGSTPHEQYF; cdr3_nt: TGCAGCATCACCGGGACTAGCGGTTCGACCCCCCACGAGCAGTACTTC; v_call: TRBV29-1; j_call: TRBJ2-7; clone_size: few; d_call: TRBD2
cdr3_aa: CASSPPLASSGSFEQYF; cdr3_nt: TGTGCCAGCAGTCCCCCTCTGGCGTCTAGCGGGAGTTTCGAGCAGTACTTC; v_call: TRBV28; j_call: TRBJ2-7; clone_size: once; d_call: TRBD2
cdr3_aa: CASSSVRVTDTQYF; cdr3_nt: TGTGCCAGCAGTTCTGTCAGGGTCACAGATACGCAGTATTTT; v_call: TRBV27; j_call: TRBJ2-3; clone_size: .; d_call: .
cdr3_aa: CASSGADTQYF; cdr3_nt: TGTGCCAGCAGCGGGGCTGATACGCAGTATTTT; v_call: TRBV9; j_call: TRBJ2-3; clone_size: .; d_call: .
cdr3_aa: CASGLGGDRTQYF; cdr3_nt: TGTGCTAGTGGTTTGGGGGGCGATCGGACCCAGTACTTC; v_call: TRBV12-5; j_call: TRBJ2-5; clone_size: .; d_call: .
cdr3_aa: CASSATGGIPYGYPF; cdr3_nt: TGTGCCAGCAGCGCTACAGGGGGAATCCCCTATGGCTACCCCTTC; v_call: TRBV11-3; j_call: TRBJ1-2; clone_size: .; d_call: TRBD1
cdr3_aa: CSSSSILGGYTF; cdr3_nt: TGTTCCAGCAGCTCCATCTTGGGCGGCTACACCTTC; v_call: TRBV7-9; j_call: TRBJ1-2; clone_size: .; d_call: .
cdr3_aa: CASSLQGNNYEQYF; cdr3_nt: TGCGCCAGCAGCTTGCAGGGTAACAACTACGAGCAGTACTTC; v_call: TRBV5-1; j_call: TRBJ2-7; clone_size: .; d_call: .
cdr3_aa: CSVVPKRGAPIQETQYF; cdr3_nt: TGCAGCGTTGTTCCTAAGCGGGGGGCACCCATCCAAGAGACCCAGTACTTC; v_call: TRBV29-1; j_call: TRBJ2-5; clone_size: .; d_call: TRBD2
cdr3_aa: CASSVFGLGGPRGYEQYF; cdr3_nt: TGCGCCAGCAGCGTTTTCGGTTTGGGGGGGCCTAGGGGCTACGAGCAGTACTTC; v_call: TRBV5-1; j_call: TRBJ2-7; clone_size: .; d_call: .
cdr3_aa: CASSRQPDRINSGANVLTF; cdr3_nt: TGTGCCAGCAGTCGCCAACCGGACAGGATCAACTCTGGGGCCAACGTCCTGACTTTC; v_call: TRBV28; j_call: TRBJ2-6; clone_size: .; d_call: TRBD1
cdr3_aa: CASSDTTGGRDTQYF; cdr3_nt: TGTGCCAGCAGCGATACGACAGGGGGCCGTGATACGCAGTATTTT; v_call: TRBV2; j_call: TRBJ2-3; clone_size: few; d_call: TRBD1
cdr3_aa: CAISDTAGNEKLFF; cdr3_nt: TGTGCCATCAGTGACACAGCCGGTAATGAAAAACTGTTTTTT; v_call: TRBV10-3; j_call: TRBJ1-4; clone_size: few; d_call: .
cdr3_aa: CASSRTSGYTDTQYF; cdr3_nt: TGTGCCAGCAGCCGGACTAGCGGATACACAGATACGCAGTATTTT; v_call: TRBV9; j_call: TRBJ2-3; clone_size: .; d_call: TRBD2
cdr3_aa: CASSLVARQGPQHF; cdr3_nt: TGTGCCAGCAGCTTAGTGGCCAGGCAAGGCCCCCAGCATTTT; v_call: TRBV11-2; j_call: TRBJ1-5; clone_size: .; d_call: .
cdr3_aa: CASNEAGGSNQPQHF; cdr3_nt: TGTGCCAGCAACGAAGCAGGGGGCAGCAATCAGCCCCAGCATTTT; v_call: TRBV7-8; j_call: TRBJ1-5; clone_size: .; d_call: TRBD1
cdr3_aa: CASTIPGDRGRETQYF; cdr3_nt: TGTGCCAGCACCATTCCAGGGGACAGGGGGCGTGAGACCCAGTACTTC; v_call: TRBV7-9; j_call: TRBJ2-5; clone_size: few; d_call: TRBD1
cdr3_aa: CASSLDLATTDTQYF; cdr3_nt: TGCGCCAGCAGCTTAGATCTAGCGACCACAGATACGCAGTATTTT; v_call: TRBV5-1; j_call: TRBJ2-3; clone_size: .; d_call: .
cdr3_aa: CASSLRGQSYEQYF; cdr3_nt: TGTGCCAGCAGTTTAAGGGGACAGTCCTACGAGCAGTACTTC; v_call: TRBV27; j_call: TRBJ2-7; clone_size: .; d_call: TRBD1
cdr3_aa: CASRDVGQGKNEQYF; cdr3_nt: TGTGCCAGCAGGGATGTGGGACAGGGTAAGAACGAGCAGTACTTC; v_call: TRBV14; j_call: TRBJ2-7; clone_size: .; d_call: TRBD1
cdr3_aa: CASSSGRGRRAFF; cdr3_nt: TGTGCCAGCAGCTCCGGACGGGGAAGGAGAGCTTTCTTT; v_call: TRBV7-2; j_call: TRBJ1-1; clone_size: .; d_call: .
cdr3_aa: CASSRGTAGDYNEQFF; cdr3_nt: TGTGCCAGCTCACGTGGAACAGCGGGAGACTACAATGAGCAGTTCTTC; v_call: TRBV18; j_call: TRBJ2-1; clone_size: .; d_call: TRBD2
cdr3_aa: CASRGGPINTEAFF; cdr3_nt: TGTGCCAGCAGGGGAGGGCCGATAAACACTGAAGCTTTCTTT; v_call: TRBV5-6; j_call: TRBJ1-1; clone_size: few; d_call: .